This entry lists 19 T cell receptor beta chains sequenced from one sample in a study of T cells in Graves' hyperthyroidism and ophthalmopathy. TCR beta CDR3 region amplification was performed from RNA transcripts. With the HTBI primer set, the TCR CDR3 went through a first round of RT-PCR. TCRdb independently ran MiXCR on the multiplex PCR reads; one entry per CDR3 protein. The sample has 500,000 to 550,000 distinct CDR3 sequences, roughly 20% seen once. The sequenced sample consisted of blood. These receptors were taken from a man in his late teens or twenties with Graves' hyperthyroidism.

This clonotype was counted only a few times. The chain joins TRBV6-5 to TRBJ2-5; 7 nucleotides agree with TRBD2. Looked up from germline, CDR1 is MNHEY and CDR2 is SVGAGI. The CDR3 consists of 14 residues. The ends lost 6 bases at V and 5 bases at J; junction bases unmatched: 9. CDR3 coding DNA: TGTGCCAGCAGCTATGTAAGGGGAGGGGAGACCCAGTACTTC. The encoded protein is CASSYVRGGETQYF.

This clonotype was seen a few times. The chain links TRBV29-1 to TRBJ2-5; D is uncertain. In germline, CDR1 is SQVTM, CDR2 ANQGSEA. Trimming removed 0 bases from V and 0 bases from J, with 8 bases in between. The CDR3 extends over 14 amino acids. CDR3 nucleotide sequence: TGCAGCGTTGAAGATCCCGCGTACCAAGAGACCCAGTACTTC. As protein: CSVEDPAYQETQYF.

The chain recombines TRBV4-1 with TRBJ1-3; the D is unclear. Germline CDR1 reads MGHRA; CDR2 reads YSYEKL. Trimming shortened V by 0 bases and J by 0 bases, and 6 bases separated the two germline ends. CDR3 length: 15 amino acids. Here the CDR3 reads CASSQDLTSGNTIYF. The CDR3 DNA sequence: TGCGCCAGCAGCCAAGATTTAACCTCTGGAAACACCATATATTTT.

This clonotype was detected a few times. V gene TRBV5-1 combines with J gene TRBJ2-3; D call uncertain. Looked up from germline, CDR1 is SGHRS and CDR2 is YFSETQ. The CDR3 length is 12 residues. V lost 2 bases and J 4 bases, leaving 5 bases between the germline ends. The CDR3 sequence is CASSLIPDTQYF. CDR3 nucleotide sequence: TGCGCCAGCAGCTTAATACCAGATACGCAGTATTTT.

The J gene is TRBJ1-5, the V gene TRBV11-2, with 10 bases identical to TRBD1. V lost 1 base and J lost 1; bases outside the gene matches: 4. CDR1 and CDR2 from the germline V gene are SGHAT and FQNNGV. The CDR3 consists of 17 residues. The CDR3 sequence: CASSLGGQGGSNQPQHF. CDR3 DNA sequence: TGTGCCAGCAGCTTAGGAGGACAGGGGGGGAGCAATCAGCCCCAGCATTTT.

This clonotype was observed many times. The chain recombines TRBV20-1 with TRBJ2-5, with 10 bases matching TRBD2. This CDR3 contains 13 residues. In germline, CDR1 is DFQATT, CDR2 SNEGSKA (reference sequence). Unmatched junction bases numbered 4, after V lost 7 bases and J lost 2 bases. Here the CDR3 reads CSGLAGVQETQYF. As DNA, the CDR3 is TGCAGTGGTCTAGCGGGGGTACAAGAGACCCAGTACTTC.

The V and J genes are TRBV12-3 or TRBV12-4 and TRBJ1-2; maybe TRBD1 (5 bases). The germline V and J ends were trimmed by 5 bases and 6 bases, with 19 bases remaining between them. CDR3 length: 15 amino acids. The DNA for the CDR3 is TGTGCCAGCAGTATCAGGGAGGCGTTCGGCAATGGCTACACCTTC. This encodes CASSIREAFGNGYTF.

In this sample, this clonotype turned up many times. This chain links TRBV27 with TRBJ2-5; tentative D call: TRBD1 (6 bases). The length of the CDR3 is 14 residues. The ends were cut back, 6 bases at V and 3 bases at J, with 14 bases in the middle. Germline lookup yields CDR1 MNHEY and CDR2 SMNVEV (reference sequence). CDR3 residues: CASSDWAGEETQYF. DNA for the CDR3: TGTGCCAGCAGCGATTGGGCAGGGGAAGAGACCCAGTACTTC.

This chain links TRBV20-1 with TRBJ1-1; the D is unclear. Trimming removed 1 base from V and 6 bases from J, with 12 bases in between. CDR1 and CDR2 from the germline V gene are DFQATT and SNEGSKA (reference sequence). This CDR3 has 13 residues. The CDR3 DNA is TGCAGTGCTAGAGGCCGGGAAAAATCTGAAGCTTTCTTT. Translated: CSARGREKSEAFF.

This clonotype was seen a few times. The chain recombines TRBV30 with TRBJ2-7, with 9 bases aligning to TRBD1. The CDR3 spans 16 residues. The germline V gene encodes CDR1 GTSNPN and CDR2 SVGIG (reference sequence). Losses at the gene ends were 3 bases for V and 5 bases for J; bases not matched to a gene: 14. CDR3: CAWSPRPGQGVDEQYF. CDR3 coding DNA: TGTGCCTGGAGCCCCCGTCCGGGACAGGGAGTGGACGAGCAGTACTTC. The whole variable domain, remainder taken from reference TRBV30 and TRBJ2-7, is SQTIHQWPATLVQPVGSPLSLECTVEGTSNPNLYWYRQAAGRGLQLLFYSVGIGQISSEVPQNLSASRPQDRQFILSSKKLLLSDSGFYLCAWSPRPGQGVDEQYFGPGTRLTVT.

This chain's CDR3 is CASSLYRDRKYQETQYF. CDR3 coding DNA: TGTGCCAGCAGTTTATACAGGGACAGAAAATACCAAGAGACCCAGTACTTC. This chain joins TRBV28 and TRBJ2-5; TRBD1 matches at 7 bases. This CDR3 has 17 amino acids. Per the germline V gene, CDR1 is MDHEN and CDR2 is SYDVKM. The J segment lost 0 bases and the V segment lost 1 base, leaving 8 bases of the junction unmatched.

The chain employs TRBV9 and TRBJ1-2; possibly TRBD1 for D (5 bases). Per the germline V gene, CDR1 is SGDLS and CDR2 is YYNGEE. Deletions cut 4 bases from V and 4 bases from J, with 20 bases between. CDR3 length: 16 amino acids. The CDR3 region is CASSSRRRGRTYGYTF. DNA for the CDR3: TGTGCCAGCAGCTCACGCCGAAGGGGCAGGACCTATGGCTACACCTTC.

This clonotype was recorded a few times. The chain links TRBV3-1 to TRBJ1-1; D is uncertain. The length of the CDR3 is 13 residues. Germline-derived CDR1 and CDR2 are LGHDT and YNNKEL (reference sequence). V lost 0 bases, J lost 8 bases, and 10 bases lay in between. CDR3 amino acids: CASSQESKAEAFF. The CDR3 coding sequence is TGTGCCAGCAGCCAAGAAAGCAAGGCCGAAGCTTTCTTT. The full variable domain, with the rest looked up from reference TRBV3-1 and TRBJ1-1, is DTAVSQTPKYLVTQMGNDKSIKCEQNLGHDTMYWYKQDSKKFLKIMFSYNNKELIINETVPNRFSPKSPDKAHLNLHINSLELGDSAVYFCASSQESKAEAFFGQGTRLTVV.

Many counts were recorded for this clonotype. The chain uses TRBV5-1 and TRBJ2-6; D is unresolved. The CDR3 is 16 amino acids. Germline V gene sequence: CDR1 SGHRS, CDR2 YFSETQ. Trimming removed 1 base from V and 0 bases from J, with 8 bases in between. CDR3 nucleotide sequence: TGCGCCAGCAGCTTGATGCCGAACTCTGGGGCCAACGTCCTGACTTTC. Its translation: CASSLMPNSGANVLTF.

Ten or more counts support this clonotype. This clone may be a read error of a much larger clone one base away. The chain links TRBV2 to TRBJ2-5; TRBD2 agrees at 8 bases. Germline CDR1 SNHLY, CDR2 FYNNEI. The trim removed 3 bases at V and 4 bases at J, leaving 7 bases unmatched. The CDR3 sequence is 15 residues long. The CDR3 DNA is TGTGCCAGCAGTGAGGCCGGGAGGGCCCGAGAGACCCAGTACTTC. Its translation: CASSEAGRARETQYF.

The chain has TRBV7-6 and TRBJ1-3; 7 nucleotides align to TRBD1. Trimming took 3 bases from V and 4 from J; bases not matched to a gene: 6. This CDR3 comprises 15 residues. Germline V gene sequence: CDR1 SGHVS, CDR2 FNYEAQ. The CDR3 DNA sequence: TGTGCCAGCAGCTTCCGACAGGGCCCGGGAAACACCATATATTTT. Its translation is CASSFRQGPGNTIYF.

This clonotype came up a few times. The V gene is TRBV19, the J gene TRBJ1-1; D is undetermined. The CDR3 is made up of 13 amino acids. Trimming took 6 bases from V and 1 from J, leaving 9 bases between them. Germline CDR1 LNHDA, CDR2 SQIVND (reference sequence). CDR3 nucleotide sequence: TGTGCCAGTAGAAGCGGGCAGAACACTGAAGCTTTCTTT. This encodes CASRSGQNTEAFF. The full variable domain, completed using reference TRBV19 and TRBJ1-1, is DGGITQSPKYLFRKEGQNVTLSCEQNLNHDAMYWYRQDPGQGLRLIYYSQIVNDFQKGDIAEGYSVSREKKESFPLTVTSAQKNPTAFYLCASRSGQNTEAFFGQGTRLTVV.

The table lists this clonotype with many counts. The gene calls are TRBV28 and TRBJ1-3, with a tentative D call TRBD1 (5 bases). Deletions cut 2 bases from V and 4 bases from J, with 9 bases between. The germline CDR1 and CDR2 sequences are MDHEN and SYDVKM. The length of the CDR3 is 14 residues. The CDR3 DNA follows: TGTGCCAGCAGTTTAAGACAGACAGGAAACACCATATATTTT. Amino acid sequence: CASSLRQTGNTIYF.

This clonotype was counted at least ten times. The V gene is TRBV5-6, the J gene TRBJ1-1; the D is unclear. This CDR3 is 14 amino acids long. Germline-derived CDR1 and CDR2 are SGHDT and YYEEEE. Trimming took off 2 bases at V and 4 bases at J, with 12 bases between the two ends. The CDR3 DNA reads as TGTGCCAGCAGCTTTCAAGGGCGACGCACTGAAGCTTTCTTT. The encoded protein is CASSFQGRRTEAFF.